This T cell receptor beta chain was retrieved from a study of T-cell reconstitution after alpha-beta-depleted transplantation in children. This clonotype was observed many times. Its cognate antigen is unknown. Molecular barcoding with unique molecular identifiers was used for the TCRbeta library. TCRdb analysed the PCR reads with MiXCR anew, one entry per CDR3 protein. The data hold 400,000 to 450,000 distinct CDR3 sequences, with about 45% observed a single time. Study-wide points: Reported findings indicate that, about two months after transplant, alpha-beta T cells came from several hundred expanded clones, which were derived from non-depleted graft cells. By one year post-transplant, T-cell counts and diversity largely arose from T cells that were newly produced. Diversity of TCRbeta at day 60 was high in some patients, arising from surviving recipient T cells and thymic progenitors.

V lost 6 bases, J lost 4 bases, and 12 bases lay in between. CDR3 size: 12 residues. Looked up from germline, CDR1 is SQVTM and CDR2 is ANQGSEA. Source: PBMCs, taken before TCRalphabeta/CD19-depleted stem cell transplant. The chain joins TRBV29-1 to TRBJ1-2; tentative D call: TRBD1 (6 bases). This clonotype was obtained from a girl aged 2 to 9 with aplastic anemia, due to receive a stem cell transplant. The CDR3 sequence is CSVYRDGYGYTF. In DNA form, the CDR3 reads TGCAGCGTCTACAGGGACGGCTATGGCTACACCTTC.